This TCR beta chain appears in the sequencing data of a study of shared clonotypes between healthy human individuals. Study-wide findings and caveats: At large depth, rarefaction still showed sorted-subset sequencing to be incomplete.

On this clone itself: What it binds is not known. This sample includes further DNA sequences coding for the same CDR3.

Germline CDR1 and CDR2: SGHTA and FQGTGA. The CDR3 sequence is 14 residues long. V lost 1 base to trimming and J lost 2 bases; unmatched junction nucleotides: 2. TCRdb keeps only in-frame clones here, not all; method: immunoSEQ multiplex PCR. This sample has approximately 1.5 million clones, with 98% found just once. The chain employs TRBV7-3 and TRBJ2-7; 7 nucleotides match TRBD1. The sequenced sample consisted of naive CD4+ T cells sorted from blood. Indicated subset: CD45RA+ positively selected. This receptor was identified in a man under 40 in good health. This chain's CDR3 is CASSLSRGPYEQYF. The CDR3 region has the DNA TGTGCCAGCAGCTTAAGTAGGGGGCCCTACGAGCAGTACTTC.